Listed here are 8 T cell receptor beta chains from one sample, sequenced in a study of T-cell reconstitution after alpha-beta-depleted transplantation in children. Construction of the TCRbeta library involved unique molecular identifiers. TCRdb passed the PCR reads through MiXCR, listing each CDR3 protein once. The table shows 780,000 or so distinct CDR3 sequences, with approximately 15% occurring only once. The sequences come from PBMCs, mostly from graft donor cells, collected 360 days after TCRalphabeta/CD19-depleted stem cell transplant. These receptors all come from a male patient under 18 who had a stem cell transplant for acute lymphoblastic leukemia, so the T cells may come from the graft donor.

This chain connects TRBV3-1 to TRBJ2-7, with D possibly TRBD2 on 7 matching bases. Per germline, CDR1 LGHDT and CDR2 YNNKEL (reference sequence). The germline V and J ends were trimmed by 6 bases and 1 base, with 19 bases remaining between them. The CDR3 covers 16 residues. The CDR3 sequence is CASSPYWGGQSYEQYF. The DNA of the CDR3 is TGTGCCAGCAGTCCTTACTGGGGGGGCCAATCCTACGAGCAGTACTTC.

This clonotype appeared a few times. V is TRBV10-3 and J is TRBJ2-1, with D possibly TRBD2 on 5 matching bases. The length of the CDR3 is 17 residues. CDR1 is ENHRY and CDR2 is SYGVKD in the germline V gene. Trimming shortened V by 11 bases and J by 0 bases, and 23 bases separated the two germline ends. CDR3: CASEIRLWESSYNEQFF. DNA for the CDR3: TGTGCCTCCGAAATTAGGCTTTGGGAGAGCTCCTACAATGAGCAGTTCTTC.

This clonotype was counted only a few times. This rearrangement joins TRBV7-9 to TRBJ2-4, with a tentative D call TRBD1 (5 bases). The V and J ends lost 6 bases and 0 bases respectively, with 15 bases between them. The CDR3 is 16 residues long. Germline V gene sequence: CDR1 SEHNR, CDR2 FQNEAQ (reference sequence). CDR3 protein: CASRLSDRLAKNIQYF. Here the CDR3 DNA reads TGTGCCAGCAGACTATCTGACAGACTAGCCAAAAACATTCAGTACTTC. The full variable domain, completed using reference TRBV7-9 and TRBJ2-4, is DTGVSQNPRHKITKRGQNVTFRCDPISEHNRLYWYRQTLGQGPEFLTYFQNEAQLEKSRLLSDRFSAERPKGSFSTLEIQRTEQGDSAMYLCASRLSDRLAKNIQYFGAGTRLSVL.

This clonotype was seen only a few times. The rearrangement uses TRBV10-3 and TRBJ2-7; TRBD2 is a possible D gene (6 bases). V dropped 10 bases and J dropped 0 bases, with 10 bases sitting between them. The CDR3 runs to 12 residues. From germline, CDR1 is ENHRY and CDR2 SYGVKD. CDR3 residues: CATGDFSYEQYF. The CDR3 region has the DNA TGTGCCACTGGGGACTTCTCCTACGAGCAGTACTTC.

The V call is TRBV12-3 or TRBV12-4, the J call TRBJ1-5; D gene unclear. V lost 1 base and J 7 bases, leaving 14 bases between the germline ends. The CDR3 is made up of 15 amino acids. CDR3 in DNA: TGTGCCAGCAGTTTAGGTGCCGGGGAGAGGCAGCCCCAGCATTTT. As protein: CASSLGAGERQPQHF.

V is TRBV6-5 and J is TRBJ2-7; 10 nucleotides line up with TRBD2. Per the germline V gene, CDR1 is MNHEY and CDR2 is SVGAGI. V lost 4 bases and J lost 5; bases outside the gene matches: 8. The CDR3 has 15 amino acids. CDR3 coding DNA: TGTGCCAGCAGTTGGGCTAGCGGGAGTAACCACGAGCAGTACTTC. As protein: CASSWASGSNHEQYF.

This clonotype occurred many times. The chain uses TRBV5-1 and TRBJ2-5, with 10 positions matching TRBD2. V was pared by 5 bases and J by 1 base, with 8 bases of the junction left unmatched. The germline gives CDR1 SGHRS, CDR2 YFSETQ. This CDR3 is 16 amino acids long. The CDR3, as DNA: TGCGCCAGCAGGTCGCCGGGACTAGCGCCCCAAGAGACCCAGTACTTC. Residues: CASRSPGLAPQETQYF.

The chain couples TRBV14 to TRBJ2-3; D perhaps matches TRBD2 (6 bases). CDR3 length: 18 amino acids. Per the germline V gene, CDR1 is SGHDN and CDR2 is FVKESK. Trimming took off 4 bases at V and 0 bases at J, with 20 bases between the two ends. The CDR3 DNA is TGTGCCAGCAGCCCGGGCTTAAGGCGGGGACGGAGCACAGATACGCAGTATTTT. It is translated as CASSPGLRRGRSTDTQYF.